A selection of T cell receptor beta chains follows, all from one sample in a study of human T cells and chemical hapten exposure. TCRdb fed the RACE reads into MiXCR, producing one record per CDR3 protein. The data show around 99,000 distinct CDR3 sequences, roughly a tenth seen once. Sequenced here: whole blood, sampled in connection with sensitization to the hapten diphenylcyclopropenone (DPC). These receptors came from a woman aged 35 to 49 with alopecia areata. Some clones in this sample may be carry-over from other donors' samples. The CDR3 runs from the conserved cysteine through the conserved F or W. Fields, in order: D gene, CDR3 length, J gene, clone size, V gene, CDR3 DNA, CDR3 protein. D genes are given only for firm matches. Clone size is shown for a subset of rows, as once, few, many or a class of expanded clone.

d_call: .
cdr3_length: 16
j_call: TRBJ2-3
clone_size: few
v_call: TRBV28
cdr3_nt: TGTGCCAGCAGTTCCCCGGGGTCGGGCCGCACAGATACGCAGTATTTT
cdr3_aa: CASSSPGSGRTDTQYF

d_call: .
cdr3_length: 12
j_call: TRBJ2-1
clone_size: .
v_call: TRBV7-2
cdr3_nt: TGTGCCAGCAGCTTAGTTCTAAGCGAGCAGTTCTTC
cdr3_aa: CASSLVLSEQFF

d_call: TRBD1
cdr3_length: 15
j_call: TRBJ1-1
clone_size: .
v_call: TRBV12-3/TRBV12-4
cdr3_nt: TGTGCCAGCAGTTGGACAGGGGGGCTTACCACTGAAGCTTTCTTT
cdr3_aa: CASSWTGGLTTEAFF

d_call: .
cdr3_length: 13
j_call: TRBJ1-1
clone_size: few
v_call: TRBV30
cdr3_nt: TGTGCCTGGAGTGTACTATTGGGCACTGAAGCTTTCTTT
cdr3_aa: CAWSVLLGTEAFF

d_call: .
cdr3_length: 13
j_call: TRBJ1-1
clone_size: many
v_call: TRBV7-2
cdr3_nt: TGTGCCAGCAGCTTGCCTGGCCACTTTGAAGCTTTCTTT
cdr3_aa: CASSLPGHFEAFF

d_call: TRBD2
cdr3_length: 17
j_call: TRBJ2-3
clone_size: few
v_call: TRBV7-2
cdr3_nt: TGTGCCAGCAGCTTACGAGCGGGGGGACCCTTCACAGATACGCAGTATTTT
cdr3_aa: CASSLRAGGPFTDTQYF

d_call: .
cdr3_length: 15
j_call: TRBJ2-3
clone_size: .
v_call: TRBV3-1
cdr3_nt: TGTGCCAGCAGCCGATTCCCCGGTGGGCTAGATACGCAGTATTTT
cdr3_aa: CASSRFPGGLDTQYF

d_call: TRBD1
cdr3_length: 14
j_call: TRBJ1-4
clone_size: few
v_call: TRBV7-9
cdr3_nt: TGTGCCAGCAGCCCGGACAGGGGCGATGAAAAACTGTTTTTT
cdr3_aa: CASSPDRGDEKLFF

d_call: .
cdr3_length: 19
j_call: TRBJ1-5
clone_size: few
v_call: TRBV5-1
cdr3_nt: TGCGCCAGCAGCTTGTCGGGCGTACGCTCTCACTATAGCAATCAGCCCCAGCATTTT
cdr3_aa: CASSLSGVRSHYSNQPQHF

d_call: .
cdr3_length: 19
j_call: TRBJ1-3
clone_size: few
v_call: TRBV6-6
cdr3_nt: TGTGCCAGCAGCCGAAAACGAGACGAGACAGCCGCCTCTGGAAACACCATATATTTT
cdr3_aa: CASSRKRDETAASGNTIYF

d_call: .
cdr3_length: 14
j_call: TRBJ2-1
clone_size: many
v_call: TRBV20-1
cdr3_nt: TGCAGTGCTCTACGGGGCCGGCTTTTGAATGAGCAGTTCTTC
cdr3_aa: CSALRGRLLNEQFF

d_call: TRBD1
cdr3_length: 16
j_call: TRBJ1-4
clone_size: many
v_call: TRBV5-1
cdr3_nt: TGCGCCAGCGCGCCCTCTAAGGGACAGGAAACTGAAAAACTGTTTTTT
cdr3_aa: CASAPSKGQETEKLFF

d_call: .
cdr3_length: 14
j_call: TRBJ1-1
clone_size: many
v_call: TRBV4-1
cdr3_nt: TGCGCCAGCAGCCATCAGGCCATGAACACTGAAGCTTTCTTT
cdr3_aa: CASSHQAMNTEAFF

d_call: .
cdr3_length: 14
j_call: TRBJ2-1
clone_size: few
v_call: TRBV27
cdr3_nt: TGTGCCAGCAGTCCCTGGACAGCTTACAATGAGCAGTTCTTC
cdr3_aa: CASSPWTAYNEQFF

d_call: .
cdr3_length: 16
j_call: TRBJ1-1
clone_size: few
v_call: TRBV6-6
cdr3_nt: TGTGCCAGCAGTTACGCCCCCGCGGGGGCCCGTAGTGAAGCTTTCTTT
cdr3_aa: CASSYAPAGARSEAFF

d_call: TRBD1
cdr3_length: 15
j_call: TRBJ2-7
clone_size: few
v_call: TRBV18
cdr3_nt: TGTGCCAGCTCTATAGGCGGACAGGGATTCTACGAGCAGTACTTC
cdr3_aa: CASSIGGQGFYEQYF

d_call: .
cdr3_length: 13
j_call: TRBJ1-2
clone_size: .
v_call: TRBV7-9
cdr3_nt: TGTGCCAGCAGCGTGGCAAGGGCCTATGGCTACACCTTC
cdr3_aa: CASSVARAYGYTF

d_call: .
cdr3_length: 13
j_call: TRBJ2-3
clone_size: few
v_call: TRBV30
cdr3_nt: TGTGCCTGGAGTCGTCGGGGCACAGATACGCAGTATTTT
cdr3_aa: CAWSRRGTDTQYF

d_call: .
cdr3_length: 12
j_call: TRBJ1-1
clone_size: many
v_call: TRBV20-1
cdr3_nt: TGCAGTGCTAGAGTCGGTGTCTCAGAAGCTTTCTTT
cdr3_aa: CSARVGVSEAFF

d_call: .
cdr3_length: 12
j_call: TRBJ2-1
clone_size: .
v_call: TRBV11-1
cdr3_nt: TGTGCCAGCAGCTCCGACAGTCATGAGCAGTTCTTC
cdr3_aa: CASSSDSHEQFF

d_call: TRBD1
cdr3_length: 14
j_call: TRBJ1-6
clone_size: few
v_call: TRBV6-1
cdr3_nt: TGTGCCAGCAGTGAAGACAGGGGCTCTTCACCCCTCCACTTT
cdr3_aa: CASSEDRGSSPLHF

d_call: .
cdr3_length: 16
j_call: TRBJ1-3
clone_size: many
v_call: TRBV7-6
cdr3_nt: TGTGCCAGCAGCTACCAGAGGGGTAGCTCTGGAAACACCATATATTTT
cdr3_aa: CASSYQRGSSGNTIYF

d_call: .
cdr3_length: 13
j_call: TRBJ1-2
clone_size: few
v_call: TRBV9
cdr3_nt: TGTGCCAGCAGCGTAGCAGGAGCCTATGGCTACACCTTC
cdr3_aa: CASSVAGAYGYTF

d_call: .
cdr3_length: 13
j_call: TRBJ2-2
clone_size: few
v_call: TRBV11-2
cdr3_nt: TGTGCCAGCAGCACCCAGACATGGGGGGAGCTGTTTTTT
cdr3_aa: CASSTQTWGELFF

d_call: .
cdr3_length: 17
j_call: TRBJ1-2
clone_size: few
v_call: TRBV6-2/TRBV6-3
cdr3_nt: TGTGCCAGCAGTTACTCGACGGGATCAAGGTCTAACTATGGCTACACCTTC
cdr3_aa: CASSYSTGSRSNYGYTF

d_call: .
cdr3_length: 14
j_call: TRBJ1-2
clone_size: many
v_call: TRBV30
cdr3_nt: TGTGCCTGGACTCCGGACCCTACTAGCTATGGCTACACCTTC
cdr3_aa: CAWTPDPTSYGYTF

d_call: .
cdr3_length: 14
j_call: TRBJ1-5
clone_size: .
v_call: TRBV7-9
cdr3_nt: TGTGCCAGCAGCTTAGTGGGGGCAAATCAGCCCCAGCATTTT
cdr3_aa: CASSLVGANQPQHF

d_call: .
cdr3_length: 13
j_call: TRBJ1-1
clone_size: .
v_call: TRBV20-1
cdr3_nt: TGCAGTGCTAGCCGGCAGATGAGCACTGAAGCTTTCTTT
cdr3_aa: CSASRQMSTEAFF

d_call: TRBD1
cdr3_length: 15
j_call: TRBJ1-2
clone_size: many
v_call: TRBV6-1
cdr3_nt: TGTGCCAGCAGTGAAGGGACAGGGGGCAACTATGGCTACACCTTC
cdr3_aa: CASSEGTGGNYGYTF

d_call: .
cdr3_length: 14
j_call: TRBJ1-2
clone_size: .
v_call: TRBV11-2
cdr3_nt: TGTGCCAGCAGCTTAGATTGGTCAGGGGTTGGCTACACCTTC
cdr3_aa: CASSLDWSGVGYTF

d_call: .
cdr3_length: 15
j_call: TRBJ2-1
clone_size: .
v_call: TRBV5-5
cdr3_nt: TGTGCCAGCAGCCGCGGGGTCGAATCCTACAATGAGCAGTTCTTC
cdr3_aa: CASSRGVESYNEQFF

d_call: .
cdr3_length: 18
j_call: TRBJ1-5
clone_size: many
v_call: TRBV20-1
cdr3_nt: TGCAGTGCTAGAGAGTCACTACAGACACTTTTAACCGAACAGCCCCAGCATTTT
cdr3_aa: CSARESLQTLLTEQPQHF

d_call: .
cdr3_length: 13
j_call: TRBJ2-3
clone_size: .
v_call: TRBV5-6
cdr3_nt: TGTGCCAGCATCTCGGGGGGCACAGATACGCAGTATTTT
cdr3_aa: CASISGGTDTQYF

d_call: .
cdr3_length: 13
j_call: TRBJ2-1
clone_size: .
v_call: TRBV14
cdr3_nt: TGTACCAGCAGTCGGGGAACCTACAATGAGCAGTTCTTC
cdr3_aa: CTSSRGTYNEQFF

d_call: .
cdr3_length: 14
j_call: TRBJ1-1
clone_size: many
v_call: TRBV9
cdr3_nt: TGTGCCAGCAGCCCGAACCCAGGGGTATCTGAAGCTTTCTTT
cdr3_aa: CASSPNPGVSEAFF

d_call: .
cdr3_length: 12
j_call: TRBJ1-1
clone_size: many
v_call: TRBV7-2
cdr3_nt: TGTGCCAGCAGCTCACGGGCGGGGTCAGCTTTCTTT
cdr3_aa: CASSSRAGSAFF

d_call: .
cdr3_length: 13
j_call: TRBJ2-1
clone_size: few
v_call: TRBV12-3/TRBV12-4
cdr3_nt: TGTGCCAGCAGTTCCGGACAGAATATTGAGCAGTTCTTC
cdr3_aa: CASSSGQNIEQFF

d_call: .
cdr3_length: 12
j_call: TRBJ1-2
clone_size: many
v_call: TRBV7-9
cdr3_nt: TGTGCCAGCAGCCTAGCCAACTATGGCTACACCTTC
cdr3_aa: CASSLANYGYTF

d_call: TRBD1
cdr3_length: 13
j_call: TRBJ2-7
clone_size: many
v_call: TRBV27
cdr3_nt: TGTGCCAGCAGTGCCTCACAGGGGTACGAGCAGTACTTC
cdr3_aa: CASSASQGYEQYF

d_call: .
cdr3_length: 12
j_call: TRBJ1-2
clone_size: many
v_call: TRBV12-3/TRBV12-4
cdr3_nt: TGTGCCAGCAGTCAGGGGTACTATGGCTACACCTTC
cdr3_aa: CASSQGYYGYTF

d_call: .
cdr3_length: 15
j_call: TRBJ1-5
clone_size: .
v_call: TRBV28
cdr3_nt: TGTGCCAGCAGTGAACAGGGAGGTTGGAATCAGCCCCAGCATTTT
cdr3_aa: CASSEQGGWNQPQHF

d_call: TRBD2
cdr3_length: 14
j_call: TRBJ2-1
clone_size: many
v_call: TRBV10-3
cdr3_nt: TGTGCCATCAGTGGCGGACTAGCGGTAGGTGAGCAGTTCTTC
cdr3_aa: CAISGGLAVGEQFF

d_call: .
cdr3_length: 13
j_call: TRBJ1-2
clone_size: few
v_call: TRBV6-2/TRBV6-3
cdr3_nt: TGTGCCAGCATAGGCGGCCCTAACTATGGCTACACCTTC
cdr3_aa: CASIGGPNYGYTF

d_call: .
cdr3_length: 14
j_call: TRBJ2-3
clone_size: few
v_call: TRBV9
cdr3_nt: TGTGCCAGCAGCGTAGCGGATCAATCAGATACGCAGTATTTT
cdr3_aa: CASSVADQSDTQYF

d_call: TRBD2
cdr3_length: 16
j_call: TRBJ2-1
clone_size: many
v_call: TRBV28
cdr3_nt: TGTGCCAGCAGCTCCCCAGCGGGAGGCATTTACAATGAGCAGTTCTTC
cdr3_aa: CASSSPAGGIYNEQFF

d_call: .
cdr3_length: 13
j_call: TRBJ1-1
clone_size: many
v_call: TRBV6-4
cdr3_nt: TGTGCCAGCAGTGTTCGGGGAGGGACTGAAGCTTTCTTT
cdr3_aa: CASSVRGGTEAFF

d_call: .
cdr3_length: 15
j_call: TRBJ1-3
clone_size: .
v_call: TRBV3-2
cdr3_nt: TGTGCCAGCAGCCAAGTCAGGGGAGCCGGAAACACCATATATTTT
cdr3_aa: CASSQVRGAGNTIYF

d_call: .
cdr3_length: 15
j_call: TRBJ1-5
clone_size: few
v_call: TRBV5-4
cdr3_nt: TGTGCCAGCAGCTTGGACAGGGCGAGTGGACAGCCCCAGCATTTT
cdr3_aa: CASSLDRASGQPQHF

d_call: TRBD1
cdr3_length: 15
j_call: TRBJ2-7
clone_size: many
v_call: TRBV19
cdr3_nt: TGTGCCAGTAGTACCCGGGACAGGGGGCGGTACGAGCAGTACTTC
cdr3_aa: CASSTRDRGRYEQYF

d_call: TRBD1
cdr3_length: 11
j_call: TRBJ2-7
clone_size: many
v_call: TRBV5-1
cdr3_nt: TGCGCCAGCAGGGGGACAGCCGAGCAGTACTTC
cdr3_aa: CASRGTAEQYF

d_call: .
cdr3_length: 14
j_call: TRBJ2-3
clone_size: many
v_call: TRBV20-1
cdr3_nt: TGCAGTGCGTTCGGGGACCAGGCTAGGTATACGCAGTATTTT
cdr3_aa: CSAFGDQARYTQYF

d_call: .
cdr3_length: 13
j_call: TRBJ2-5
clone_size: .
v_call: TRBV7-6
cdr3_nt: TGTGCCAGCAGCTTACCTGCCCAAGAGACCCAGTACTTC
cdr3_aa: CASSLPAQETQYF

d_call: .
cdr3_length: 11
j_call: TRBJ1-1
clone_size: .
v_call: TRBV18
cdr3_nt: TGTGCCAGCTCGCCCGAGACTGAAGCTTTCTTT
cdr3_aa: CASSPETEAFF